Reported below is one TCR beta chain. Per germline, CDR1 LGHDT and CDR2 YNNKEL (reference sequence). The CDR3 totals 15 residues. The ends were cut back, 6 bases at V and 6 bases at J, with 15 bases in the middle. This specimen comes from a study of blood T cell repertoires in COVID-19. Only in-frame clones appear in the TCRdb table, and some are missing; sequencing was by immunoSEQ multiplex PCR. The sample carries 250,000 to 400,000 clones, under 90% recorded once. Patients at the Seattle site were enrolled during active infection and followed longitudinally. Source material: peripheral blood. The V call is TRBV3-1 (or the pseudogene TRBV3-2), the J call TRBJ1-6; D not certain. This sequence was found in a woman between 25 and 40 years old with COVID-19, enrolled during active disease. CDR3 in amino acids: CASSTHAGFNSPLHF. For the CDR3, the DNA is TGTGCCAGCAGTACTCACGCGGGGTTTAATTCACCCCTCCACTTT.